This T cell receptor beta chain was sequenced for a study of CD8 T cells in Susac syndrome. RNA amounts of roughly 0.5 to 1 ug underwent reverse transcription with random hexamers. The immunoSEQ assay covered 54 Vbeta and 13 Jbeta segments for CDR3. TCRdb re-called the immunoSEQ multiplex PCR reads through MiXCR, storing one row per CDR3 protein. The data contain 150,000 or so distinct CDR3 sequences, about 94% of them seen just once; the ten biggest clones take up around 0.21%. This clonotype was recorded once. The source of this sequence is a human donor with multiple sclerosis. The specimen was CD8+ T cells from PBMCs.

CDR3 loop: CASSSPGRRVDNEQFF. CDR3 coding DNA: TGTGCCAGCAGCTCCCCGGGCAGGAGGGTTGACAATGAGCAGTTCTTC. The J gene is TRBJ2-1, the V gene TRBV7-9; D might be TRBD2 (6 bases). This CDR3 comprises 16 residues. Germline CDR1 and CDR2: SEHNR and FQNEAQ (reference sequence). V was pared by 4 bases and J by 5 bases, with 18 bases between.